The rows below give T cell receptor beta chains drawn from one sample of a study of blood T cell repertoires in COVID-19. Generated by immunoSEQ multiplex PCR, the TCRdb table keeps only in-frame clones and is missing some. The data contain some 270,000 clones, around 91% of them singletons. Sequencing used peripheral blood. The receptors come from a woman in her sixties with COVID-19, enrolled during active disease. Each CDR3 is given with its conserved first and last residue. A D gene is named only where the DNA matches it firmly. Clone size is not always given. Where it is, it says once, few, many or a class for expanded clones.

clone_size: NA; j_call: TRBJ1-5; d_call: TRBD1; v_call: TRBV2; cdr3_aa: CASNQDRGIQPQHF; cdr3_nt: TGTGCCAGCAATCAGGACAGGGGGATACAGCCCCAGCATTTT
clone_size: NA; j_call: TRBJ1-2; d_call: TRBD1; v_call: TRBV5-1; cdr3_aa: CASSSGQGAPNYGYTF; cdr3_nt: TGCGCCAGCAGCTCGGGACAGGGGGCCCCTAACTATGGCTACACCTTC
clone_size: NA; j_call: TRBJ1-1; d_call: TRBD1; v_call: TRBV19; cdr3_aa: CASSPGGWGEAFF; cdr3_nt: TGTGCCAGTAGTCCAGGGGGCTGGGGTGAAGCTTTCTTT
clone_size: few; j_call: TRBJ1-5; d_call: TRBD1; v_call: TRBV10-3; cdr3_aa: CAISDDRGQEQPQHF; cdr3_nt: TGTGCCATCAGTGATGACAGGGGGCAAGAACAGCCCCAGCATTTT
clone_size: NA; j_call: TRBJ1-3; d_call: TRBD1; v_call: TRBV3-1/TRBV3-2; cdr3_aa: CASSPVQGDGNTIYF; cdr3_nt: TGTGCCAGCAGCCCTGTACAGGGGGATGGAAACACCATATATTTT
clone_size: NA; j_call: TRBJ2-7; d_call: TRBD1; v_call: TRBV27; cdr3_aa: CASSFGTGISYEQYF; cdr3_nt: TGTGCCAGCAGTTTCGGGACAGGTATCTCCTACGAGCAGTACTTC
clone_size: NA; j_call: TRBJ1-2; d_call: NA; v_call: TRBV10-3; cdr3_aa: CAIRTSYGYTF; cdr3_nt: TGTGCCATCAGGACAAGCTATGGCTACACCTTC
clone_size: NA; j_call: TRBJ2-7; d_call: NA; v_call: TRBV12-3/TRBV12-4; cdr3_aa: CASSGTPYEQYF; cdr3_nt: TGTGCCAGCAGTGGGACTCCCTACGAGCAGTACTTC
clone_size: NA; j_call: TRBJ1-1; d_call: NA; v_call: TRBV4-2; cdr3_aa: CASSQDERGNTEAFF; cdr3_nt: TGTGCCAGCAGCCAAGATGAAAGGGGGAACACTGAAGCTTTCTTT
clone_size: NA; j_call: TRBJ2-3; d_call: NA; v_call: TRBV7-2; cdr3_aa: CASSFRRGTDTQYF; cdr3_nt: TGTGCCAGCAGCTTCAGGCGAGGCACAGATACGCAGTATTTT
clone_size: NA; j_call: TRBJ2-7; d_call: TRBD2; v_call: TRBV19; cdr3_aa: CASSWGGRNTQQYF; cdr3_nt: TGTGCCAGTAGCTGGGGGGGAAGGAATACGCAGCAGTACTTC
clone_size: NA; j_call: TRBJ1-1; d_call: NA; v_call: TRBV5-1; cdr3_aa: CASNFVQNTEAFF; cdr3_nt: TGCGCCAGCAACTTTGTCCAGAACACTGAAGCTTTCTTT
clone_size: NA; j_call: TRBJ1-1; d_call: TRBD1; v_call: TRBV29-1; cdr3_aa: CSVRRGQGGAFF; cdr3_nt: TGCAGCGTACGACGGGGACAGGGCGGAGCTTTCTTT
clone_size: NA; j_call: TRBJ1-2; d_call: NA; v_call: TRBV6-5; cdr3_aa: CASSRGPGGYTF; cdr3_nt: TGTGCCAGCAGCAGGGGACCAGGCGGCTACACCTTC
clone_size: NA; j_call: TRBJ1-6; d_call: NA; v_call: TRBV7-9; cdr3_aa: CASSGTNSPLHF; cdr3_nt: TGTGCCAGCAGCGGGACAAATTCACCCCTCCACTTT
clone_size: NA; j_call: TRBJ2-1; d_call: NA; v_call: TRBV7-2; cdr3_aa: CASSLRSLRAGNEQFF; cdr3_nt: TGTGCCAGCAGCTTACGGTCGCTACGGGCGGGAAATGAGCAGTTCTTC
clone_size: NA; j_call: TRBJ1-1; d_call: TRBD1; v_call: TRBV3-1/TRBV3-2; cdr3_aa: CASSHGTGRGTHTEAFF; cdr3_nt: TGTGCCAGCAGCCACGGGACAGGACGGGGGACACACACTGAAGCTTTCTTT
clone_size: NA; j_call: TRBJ1-3; d_call: NA; v_call: TRBV3-1/TRBV3-2; cdr3_aa: CASSQDRGGSGNTIYF; cdr3_nt: TGTGCCAGCAGCCAAGATCGCGGAGGGTCGGGAAACACCATATATTTT
clone_size: few; j_call: TRBJ2-7; d_call: NA; v_call: TRBV4-1; cdr3_aa: CASSQESTYEQYF; cdr3_nt: TGCGCCAGCAGCCAAGAGTCGACTTACGAGCAGTACTTC
clone_size: once; j_call: TRBJ1-2; d_call: TRBD1; v_call: TRBV9; cdr3_aa: CASSPQGTVGRRNGYTF; cdr3_nt: TGTGCCAGCAGCCCCCAAGGGACAGTAGGGCGACGAAATGGCTACACCTTC
clone_size: NA; j_call: TRBJ2-3; d_call: NA; v_call: TRBV19; cdr3_aa: CASSWRRSTDTQYF; cdr3_nt: TGTGCCAGTAGTTGGAGGCGGAGCACAGATACGCAGTATTTT
clone_size: NA; j_call: TRBJ1-2; d_call: NA; v_call: TRBV2; cdr3_aa: CASREYIGYGYTF; cdr3_nt: TGTGCCAGCAGGGAGTATATTGGCTATGGCTACACCTTC
clone_size: NA; j_call: TRBJ1-5; d_call: NA; v_call: TRBV6-2/TRBV6-3; cdr3_aa: CASSSGGGPQPQHF; cdr3_nt: TGTGCCAGCAGTTCCGGGGGGGGCCCTCAGCCCCAGCATTTT
clone_size: NA; j_call: TRBJ2-5; d_call: NA; v_call: TRBV19; cdr3_aa: CASSINRQETQYF; cdr3_nt: TGTGCCAGTAGTATAAATCGGCAAGAGACCCAGTACTTC
clone_size: NA; j_call: TRBJ2-7; d_call: TRBD1; v_call: TRBV19; cdr3_aa: CASSPGQGIYEQYF; cdr3_nt: TGTGCCAGTAGTCCGGGACAGGGGATATACGAGCAGTACTTC
clone_size: once; j_call: TRBJ2-3; d_call: NA; v_call: TRBV30; cdr3_aa: CAWSVGTGADTQYF; cdr3_nt: TGTGCCTGGAGTGTAGGGACGGGGGCAGATACGCAGTATTTT
clone_size: NA; j_call: TRBJ1-3; d_call: NA; v_call: TRBV7-9; cdr3_aa: CASTRRGGTSGNTIYF; cdr3_nt: TGTGCCAGCACCAGAAGGGGGGGCACGTCTGGAAACACCATATATTTT
clone_size: NA; j_call: TRBJ1-5; d_call: TRBD1; v_call: TRBV3-1/TRBV3-2; cdr3_aa: CASSQNSRDRNQPQHF; cdr3_nt: TGTGCCAGCAGCCAAAATTCCCGGGACAGGAATCAGCCCCAGCATTTT
clone_size: NA; j_call: TRBJ1-2; d_call: NA; v_call: TRBV27; cdr3_aa: CASSLNGQSNNGYTF; cdr3_nt: TGTGCCAGCAGCCTAAACGGACAGTCCAATAATGGCTACACCTTC
clone_size: NA; j_call: TRBJ1-1; d_call: NA; v_call: TRBV5-1; cdr3_aa: CASSLDAKEAFF; cdr3_nt: TGCGCCAGCAGCTTGGACGCGAAAGAAGCTTTCTTT
clone_size: NA; j_call: TRBJ1-2; d_call: NA; v_call: TRBV2; cdr3_aa: CASSIREGGYTF; cdr3_nt: TGTGCCAGCAGTATCAGGGAAGGGGGCTACACCTTC
clone_size: NA; j_call: TRBJ2-7; d_call: TRBD1; v_call: TRBV9; cdr3_aa: CASSAESGTGVHEQYF; cdr3_nt: TGTGCCAGCAGCGCTGAATCCGGGACAGGGGTCCACGAGCAGTACTTC
clone_size: NA; j_call: TRBJ1-4; d_call: NA; v_call: TRBV18; cdr3_aa: CASSPSGGTNEKLFF; cdr3_nt: TGTGCCAGCTCACCTTCGGGGGGTACTAATGAAAAACTGTTTTTT
clone_size: NA; j_call: TRBJ1-2; d_call: NA; v_call: TRBV4-1; cdr3_aa: CASSPRDGYGYTF; cdr3_nt: TGCGCCAGCAGCCCCAGGGATGGCTATGGCTACACCTTC
clone_size: NA; j_call: TRBJ1-2; d_call: TRBD1; v_call: TRBV9; cdr3_aa: CASSVAGTDRGHGYTF; cdr3_nt: TGTGCCAGCAGCGTAGCTGGGACGGACAGGGGACATGGCTACACCTTC
clone_size: NA; j_call: TRBJ1-2; d_call: NA; v_call: TRBV6-5; cdr3_aa: CASSPHDRFDYGYTF; cdr3_nt: TGTGCCAGCAGTCCCCACGACAGGTTCGACTATGGCTACACCTTC
clone_size: NA; j_call: TRBJ1-2; d_call: NA; v_call: TRBV6-5; cdr3_aa: CASSYGQPYGYTF; cdr3_nt: TGTGCCAGCAGTTACGGGCAGCCCTATGGCTACACCTTC
clone_size: NA; j_call: TRBJ2-2; d_call: NA; v_call: TRBV7-7; cdr3_aa: CASSTLGGTGELFF; cdr3_nt: TGTGCCAGCAGCACATTGGGAGGTACCGGGGAGCTGTTTTTT
clone_size: NA; j_call: TRBJ1-1; d_call: TRBD1; v_call: TRBV27; cdr3_aa: CASSLQGTGNTEAFF; cdr3_nt: TGTGCCAGCAGTTTACAGGGGACAGGGAACACTGAAGCTTTCTTT
clone_size: NA; j_call: TRBJ1-6; d_call: NA; v_call: TRBV14; cdr3_aa: CASSQATGPGGSPLHF; cdr3_nt: TGTGCCAGCAGCCAAGCCACAGGGCCTGGGGGATCACCCCTCCACTTT